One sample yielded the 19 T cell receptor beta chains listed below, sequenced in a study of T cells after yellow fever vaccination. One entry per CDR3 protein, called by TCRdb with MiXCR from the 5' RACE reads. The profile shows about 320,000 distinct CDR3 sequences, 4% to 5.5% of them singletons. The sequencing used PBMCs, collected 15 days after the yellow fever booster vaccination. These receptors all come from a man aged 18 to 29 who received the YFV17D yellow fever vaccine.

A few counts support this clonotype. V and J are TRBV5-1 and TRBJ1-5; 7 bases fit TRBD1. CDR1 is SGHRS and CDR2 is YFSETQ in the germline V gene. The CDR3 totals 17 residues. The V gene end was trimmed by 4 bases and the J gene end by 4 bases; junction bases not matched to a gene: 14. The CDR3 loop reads CASSPGGFPGGNQPQHF. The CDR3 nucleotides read TGCGCCAGCAGCCCCGGCGGGTTCCCAGGGGGGAATCAGCCCCAGCATTTT.

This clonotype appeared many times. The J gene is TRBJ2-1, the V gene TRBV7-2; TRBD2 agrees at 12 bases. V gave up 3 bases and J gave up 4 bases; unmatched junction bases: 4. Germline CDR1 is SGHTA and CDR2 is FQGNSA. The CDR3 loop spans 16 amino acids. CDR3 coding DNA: TGTGCCAGCAGCTTCCTCCTAGCGGGGGGGTACAATGAGCAGTTCTTC. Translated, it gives CASSFLLAGGYNEQFF.

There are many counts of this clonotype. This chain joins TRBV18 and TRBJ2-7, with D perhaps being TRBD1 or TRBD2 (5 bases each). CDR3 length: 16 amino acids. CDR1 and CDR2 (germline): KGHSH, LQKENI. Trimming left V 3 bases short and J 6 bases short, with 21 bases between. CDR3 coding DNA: TGTGCCAGCTCACCCGGGGCACAACTGGCGACTGGCGAGCAGTACTTC. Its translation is CASSPGAQLATGEQYF.

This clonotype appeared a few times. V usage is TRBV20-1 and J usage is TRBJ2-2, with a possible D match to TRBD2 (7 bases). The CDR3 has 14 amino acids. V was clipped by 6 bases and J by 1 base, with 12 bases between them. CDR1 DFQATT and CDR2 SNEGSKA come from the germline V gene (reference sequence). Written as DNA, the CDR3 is TGCAGTGCCTGGGGGGGCGGGAACACCGGGGAGCTGTTTTTT. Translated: CSAWGGGNTGELFF.

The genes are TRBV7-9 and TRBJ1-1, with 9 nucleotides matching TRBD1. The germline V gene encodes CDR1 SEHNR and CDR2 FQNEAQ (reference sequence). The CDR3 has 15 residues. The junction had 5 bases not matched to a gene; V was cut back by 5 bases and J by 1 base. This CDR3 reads CASSPHRGQNTEAFF. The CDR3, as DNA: TGTGCCAGCAGCCCACACAGGGGGCAGAACACTGAAGCTTTCTTT.

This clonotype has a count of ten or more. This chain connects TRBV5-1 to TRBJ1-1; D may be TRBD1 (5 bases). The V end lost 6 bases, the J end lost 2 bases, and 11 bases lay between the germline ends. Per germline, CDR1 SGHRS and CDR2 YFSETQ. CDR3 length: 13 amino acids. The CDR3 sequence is CASIGTANTEAFF. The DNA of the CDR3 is TGCGCCAGCATCGGGACGGCCAACACTGAAGCTTTCTTT.

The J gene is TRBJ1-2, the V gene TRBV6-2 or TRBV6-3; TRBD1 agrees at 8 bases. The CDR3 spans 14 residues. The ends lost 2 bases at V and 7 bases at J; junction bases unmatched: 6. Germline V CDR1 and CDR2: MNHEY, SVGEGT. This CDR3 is CASSYGVDRAGYTF. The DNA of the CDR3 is TGTGCCAGCAGTTACGGGGTGGACAGGGCTGGCTACACCTTC.

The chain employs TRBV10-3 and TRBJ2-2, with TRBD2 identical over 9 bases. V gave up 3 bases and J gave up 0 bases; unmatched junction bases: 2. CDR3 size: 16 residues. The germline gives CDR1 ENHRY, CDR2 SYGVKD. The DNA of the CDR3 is TGTGCCATCAGTGAACGCGGGAGGGCGAACACCGGGGAGCTGTTTTTT. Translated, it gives CAISERGRANTGELFF.

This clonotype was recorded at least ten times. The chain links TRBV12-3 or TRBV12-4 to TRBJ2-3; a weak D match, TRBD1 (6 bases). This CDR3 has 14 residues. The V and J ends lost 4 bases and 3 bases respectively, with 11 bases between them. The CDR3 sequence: CASSYQGTTDTQYF. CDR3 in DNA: TGTGCCAGCAGTTACCAGGGGACGACAGATACGCAGTATTTT.

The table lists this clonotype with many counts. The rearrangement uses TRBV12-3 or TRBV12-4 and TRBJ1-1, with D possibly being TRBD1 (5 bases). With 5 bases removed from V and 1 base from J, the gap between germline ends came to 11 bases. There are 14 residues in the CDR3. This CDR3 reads CASSPGAGNTEAFF. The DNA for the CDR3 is TGTGCCAGCAGTCCCGGGGCAGGGAACACTGAAGCTTTCTTT.

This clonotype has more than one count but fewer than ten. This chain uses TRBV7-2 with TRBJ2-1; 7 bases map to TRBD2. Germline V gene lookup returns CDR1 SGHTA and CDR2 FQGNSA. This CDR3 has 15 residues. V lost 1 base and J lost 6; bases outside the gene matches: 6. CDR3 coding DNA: TGTGCCAGCAGCTTAGGACTAGCAATTTTCAATGAGCAGTTCTTC. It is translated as CASSLGLAIFNEQFF.

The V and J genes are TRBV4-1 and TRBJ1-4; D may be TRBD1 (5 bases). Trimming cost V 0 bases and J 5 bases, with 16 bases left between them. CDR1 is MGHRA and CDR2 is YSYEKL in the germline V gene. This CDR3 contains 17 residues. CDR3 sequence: CASSQELIRGRNEKLFF. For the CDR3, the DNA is TGCGCCAGCAGCCAAGAGCTAATACGGGGGAGAAATGAAAAACTGTTTTTT.

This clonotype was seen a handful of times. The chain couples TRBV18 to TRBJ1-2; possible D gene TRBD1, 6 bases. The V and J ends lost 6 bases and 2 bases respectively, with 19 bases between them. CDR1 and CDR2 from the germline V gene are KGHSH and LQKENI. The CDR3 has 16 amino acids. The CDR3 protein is CASSLNGGLGNYGYTF. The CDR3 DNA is TGTGCCAGCTCTCTTAACGGGGGGCTGGGGAACTATGGCTACACCTTC. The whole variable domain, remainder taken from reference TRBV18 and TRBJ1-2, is NAGVMQNPRHLVRRRGQEARLRCSPMKGHSHVYWYRQLPEEGLKFMVYLQKENIIDESGMPKERFSAEFPKEGPSILRIQQVVRGDSAAYFCASSLNGGLGNYGYTFGSGTRLTVV.

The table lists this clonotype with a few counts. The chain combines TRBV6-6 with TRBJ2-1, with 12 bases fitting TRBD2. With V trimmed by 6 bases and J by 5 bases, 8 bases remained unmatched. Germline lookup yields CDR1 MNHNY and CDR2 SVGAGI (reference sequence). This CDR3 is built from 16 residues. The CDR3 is CASRSSGGALNNEQFF. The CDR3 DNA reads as TGTGCCAGCAGATCTAGCGGGGGGGCCCTGAACAATGAGCAGTTCTTC.

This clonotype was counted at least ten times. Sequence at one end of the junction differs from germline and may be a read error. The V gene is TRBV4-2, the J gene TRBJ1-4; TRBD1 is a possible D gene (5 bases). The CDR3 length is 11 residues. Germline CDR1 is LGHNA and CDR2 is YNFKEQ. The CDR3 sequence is CASSQVTGGGF. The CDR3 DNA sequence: TGTGCCAGCAGCCAAGTAACCGGTGGGGGTTTT.

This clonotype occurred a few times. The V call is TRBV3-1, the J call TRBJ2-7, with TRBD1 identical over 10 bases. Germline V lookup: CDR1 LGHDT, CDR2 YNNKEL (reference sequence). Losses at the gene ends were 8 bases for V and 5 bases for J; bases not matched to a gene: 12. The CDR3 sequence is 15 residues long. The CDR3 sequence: CASGTPGTGDNEQYF. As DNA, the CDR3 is TGTGCCAGCGGGACACCGGGGACAGGGGATAACGAGCAGTACTTC.

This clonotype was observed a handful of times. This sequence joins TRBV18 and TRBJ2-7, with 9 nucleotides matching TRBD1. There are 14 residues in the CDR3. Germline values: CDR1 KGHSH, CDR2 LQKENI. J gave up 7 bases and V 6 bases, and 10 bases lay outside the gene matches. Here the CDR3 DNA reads TGTGCCAGCTCTCTCGGGACAGGGAACGGGGAGCAGTACGTC. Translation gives CASSLGTGNGEQYV.

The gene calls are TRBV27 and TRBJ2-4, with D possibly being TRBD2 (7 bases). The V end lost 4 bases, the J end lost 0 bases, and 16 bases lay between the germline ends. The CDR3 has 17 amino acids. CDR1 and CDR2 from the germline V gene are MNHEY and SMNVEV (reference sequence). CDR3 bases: TGTGCCAGCAGTTGGGGGGGGGGCAGTGTAGCCAAAAACATTCAGTACTTC. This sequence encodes CASSWGGGSVAKNIQYF.

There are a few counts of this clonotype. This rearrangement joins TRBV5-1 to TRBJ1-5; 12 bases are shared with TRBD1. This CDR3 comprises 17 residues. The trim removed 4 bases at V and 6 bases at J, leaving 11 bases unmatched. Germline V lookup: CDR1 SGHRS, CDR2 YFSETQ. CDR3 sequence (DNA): TGCGCCAGCAGCCCCGATCCAGGGACAGGGGGCCGTCAGCCCCAGCATTTT. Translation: CASSPDPGTGGRQPQHF.